The 3 T cell receptor beta chains in this list originate from one sample, sequenced in a study of OX40 agonist ivuxolimab in advanced cancers. Sequencing was performed with immunoSEQ multiplex PCR; in TCRdb, only in-frame clones are kept and a portion is missing. The table lists some 62,000 clones, 84% of them singletons, with 9.8% in the top ten. Sequenced material: CD4+ or CD8+ T cells sorted from blood, taken in a trial of the OX40 agonist ivuxolimab. The receptors were gathered from an adult with an advanced solid tumor such as melanoma, head and neck, liver or kidney cancer.

The rearrangement joins TRBV7-3 to TRBJ2-5; 7 positions agree with TRBD1. The CDR3 loop spans 14 amino acids. The germline CDR1 and CDR2 sequences are SGHTA and FQGTGA. J lost 5 bases, V lost 2 bases, and 5 bases had no gene match. As DNA, the CDR3 is TGTGCCAGCAGCTTATCAGGGGGTTATGAGACCCAGTACTTC. As protein: CASSLSGGYETQYF.

The chain uses TRBV9 and TRBJ1-6; D gene unclear. Trimming removed 3 bases at V and 0 bases at J, with 7 bases between. CDR3 size: 15 residues. Germline-derived CDR1 and CDR2 are SGDLS and YYNGEE. The CDR3 DNA is TGTGCCAGCAGCGCACGGAGCTCCTATAATTCACCCCTCCACTTT. It is translated as CASSARSSYNSPLHF.

This chain uses TRBV7-2 with TRBJ1-2; D gene ambiguous. Germline CDR1 and CDR2: SGHTA and FQGNSA. The germline V and J ends were trimmed by 5 bases and 6 bases, with 13 bases remaining between them. The CDR3 loop spans 13 amino acids. CDR3 in DNA: TGTGCCAGCAGCCCCCGGACTCGGGATGGCTACACCTTC. Translating it yields CASSPRTRDGYTF. Full variable domain (outside the CDR3, taken from reference TRBV7-2 and TRBJ1-2): GAGVSQSPSNKVTEKGKDVELRCDPISGHTALYWYRQSLGQGLEFLIYFQGNSAPDKSGLPSDRFSAERTGGSVSTLTIQRTQQEDSAVYLCASSPRTRDGYTFGSGTRLTVV.